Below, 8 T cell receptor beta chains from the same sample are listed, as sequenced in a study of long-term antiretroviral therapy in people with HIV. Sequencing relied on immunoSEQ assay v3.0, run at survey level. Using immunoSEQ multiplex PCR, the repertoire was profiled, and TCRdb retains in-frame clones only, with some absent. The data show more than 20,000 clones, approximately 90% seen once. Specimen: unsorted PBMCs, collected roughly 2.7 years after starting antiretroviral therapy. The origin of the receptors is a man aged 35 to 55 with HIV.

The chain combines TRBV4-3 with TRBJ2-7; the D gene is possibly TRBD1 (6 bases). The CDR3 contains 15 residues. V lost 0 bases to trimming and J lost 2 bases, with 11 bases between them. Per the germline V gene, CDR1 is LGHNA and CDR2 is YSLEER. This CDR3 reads CASSQDNGQTYEQYF. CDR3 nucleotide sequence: TGCGCCAGCAGCCAAGATAACGGACAGACCTACGAGCAGTACTTC.

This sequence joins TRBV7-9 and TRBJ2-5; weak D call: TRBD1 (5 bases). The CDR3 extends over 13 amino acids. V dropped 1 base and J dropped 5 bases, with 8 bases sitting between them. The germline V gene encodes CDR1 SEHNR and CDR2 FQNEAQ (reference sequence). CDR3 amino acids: CASSLGQRETQYF. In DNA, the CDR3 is TGTGCCAGCAGCTTAGGACAGAGGGAGACCCAGTACTTC.

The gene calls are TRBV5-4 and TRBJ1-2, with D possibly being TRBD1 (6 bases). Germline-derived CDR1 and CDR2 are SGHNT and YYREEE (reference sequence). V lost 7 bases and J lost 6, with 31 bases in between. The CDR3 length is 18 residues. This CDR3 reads CASATPASWGSGVDGYTF. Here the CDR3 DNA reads TGTGCCAGCGCCACCCCTGCGTCGTGGGGATCAGGGGTAGATGGCTACACCTTC.

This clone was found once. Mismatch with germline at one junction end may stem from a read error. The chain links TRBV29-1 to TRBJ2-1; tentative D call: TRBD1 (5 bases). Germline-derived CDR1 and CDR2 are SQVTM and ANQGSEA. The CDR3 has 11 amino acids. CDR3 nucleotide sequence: TGCAGCGTTGTATGGGGCCCCACGATGCTCTTC. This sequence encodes CSVVWGPTMLF.

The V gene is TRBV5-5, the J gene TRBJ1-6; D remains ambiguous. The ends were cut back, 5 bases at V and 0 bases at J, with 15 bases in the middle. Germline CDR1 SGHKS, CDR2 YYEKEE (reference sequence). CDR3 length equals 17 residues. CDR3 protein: CASSSETEYSYNSPLHF. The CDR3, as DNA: TGTGCCAGCAGTTCGGAGACGGAATACTCCTATAATTCACCCCTCCACTTT. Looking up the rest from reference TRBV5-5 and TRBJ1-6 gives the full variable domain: DAGVTQSPTHLIKTRGQQVTLRCSPISGHKSVSWYQQVLGQGPQFIFQYYEKEERGRGNFPDRFSARQFPNYSSELNVNALLLGDSALYLCASSSETEYSYNSPLHFGNGTRLTVT.

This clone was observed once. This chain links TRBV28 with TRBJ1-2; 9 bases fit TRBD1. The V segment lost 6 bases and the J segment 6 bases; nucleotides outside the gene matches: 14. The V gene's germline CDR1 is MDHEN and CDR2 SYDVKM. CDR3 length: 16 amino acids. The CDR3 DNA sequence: TGTGCCAGCAGGCAACCCCACAGGGGGCGGAAAAATGGCTACACCTTC. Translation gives CASRQPHRGRKNGYTF.

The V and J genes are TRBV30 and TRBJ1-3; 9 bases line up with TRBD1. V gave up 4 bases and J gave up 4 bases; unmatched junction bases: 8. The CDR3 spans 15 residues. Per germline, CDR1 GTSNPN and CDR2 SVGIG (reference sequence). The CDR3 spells CAWTPGQGSGNTIYF. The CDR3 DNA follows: TGTGCCTGGACACCGGGACAGGGTTCCGGAAACACCATATATTTT. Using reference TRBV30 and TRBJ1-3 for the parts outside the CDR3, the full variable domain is SQTIHQWPATLVQPVGSPLSLECTVEGTSNPNLYWYRQAAGRGLQLLFYSVGIGQISSEVPQNLSASRPQDRQFILSSKKLLLSDSGFYLCAWTPGQGSGNTIYFGEGSWLTVV.

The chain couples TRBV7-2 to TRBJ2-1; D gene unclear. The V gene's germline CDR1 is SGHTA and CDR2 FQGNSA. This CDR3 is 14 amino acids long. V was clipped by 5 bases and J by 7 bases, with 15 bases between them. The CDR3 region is CASSLIGQGNEQFF. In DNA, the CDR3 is TGTGCCAGCAGCCTTATCGGTCAAGGGAATGAGCAGTTCTTC. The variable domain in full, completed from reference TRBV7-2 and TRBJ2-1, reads GAGVSQSPSNKVTEKGKDVELRCDPISGHTALYWYRQSLGQGLEFLIYFQGNSAPDKSGLPSDRFSAERTGGSVSTLTIQRTQQEDSAVYLCASSLIGQGNEQFFGPGTRLTVL.